In its sample, the clone carrying this T cell receptor beta chain was seen once. The CDR3 totals 15 residues. V was trimmed by 4 bases and J by 1 base, leaving 14 bases between them. Germline-derived CDR1 and CDR2 are SGDLS and YYNGEE. This sample is drawn from a study of human thymus T cells. Thymic samples were excised during corrective heart operations. Finnish infants who were healthy and having corrective surgery for congenital heart defects made up the donors. Clones were read by immunoSEQ multiplex PCR, and TCRdb kept only the in-frame ones, dropping some. The data contain roughly 120,000 clones, around 94% of them singletons.

The V gene is TRBV9, the J gene TRBJ1-1, with TRBD1 as a possible D gene (5 bases). Sequencing was done on a sample of thymus tissue. The clonotype comes from a boy under three years old with a congenital heart defect but otherwise immunologically healthy. CDR3 sequence (DNA): TGTGCCAGCAGCCCCCGGACACGCCCGAACACTGAAGCTTTCTTT. It is translated as CASSPRTRPNTEAFF.